The 12 T cell receptor beta chains in this list originate from one sample, sequenced in a study of beta chain features in type 1 diabetes (dated by TCRdb to the late 2010s). Libraries were built with the immunoSEQ multiplex PCR assay. The entire amount of isolated RNA was reverse transcribed using the High Capacity cDNA Reverse Transcription Kit, so the sequenced TCRB transcripts were expressed ones. TCRdb provides this immuneACCESS table in a form limited to in-frame rearrangements. Some clones are lacking; in checked studies, under half of them reflect an unresolved V gene, and why the rest are absent is not known. Across this sample there are 400,000 or so clones, with 9.6% seen only once. Jointly, the top ten make up less than 0.65% of the sample. Study-wide conclusions, independent of this receptor: Type 1 diabetes patients showed a moderate but significant shortening of TCRB CDR3 length in all four CD4+ subsets.

Antigens for these TCRs are unknown. The sample was central memory CD4+ T cells from blood. The receptors were sampled from a man aged 25 to 45 with type 1 diabetes.

This clone was observed once. A much larger clone lies a single base off, so this may be a read error. This chain connects TRBV14 to TRBJ2-6, with a tentative D call TRBD1 (6 bases). This CDR3 has 18 amino acids. Germline V lookup: CDR1 SGHDN, CDR2 FVKESK. Here the CDR3 reads CASSQVDRFASGPNVLTF. The CDR3 DNA follows: TGTGCCAGCAGCCAAGTTGACAGGTTTGCCTCTGGGCCCAACGTCCTGACTTTC.

This clone was detected many times. The chain is built from TRBV15 and TRBJ1-5; maybe TRBD1 (5 bases). This CDR3 comprises 14 residues. CDR1 and CDR2 (germline): LNHNV, YYDKDF (reference sequence). Trimming cost V 3 bases and J 6 bases, with 12 bases left between them. This CDR3 is CATSRRGGSQPQHF. DNA of the CDR3: TGTGCCACCAGCAGGCGGGGCGGGAGTCAGCCCCAGCATTTT.

This clone was counted between two and nine times. The chain has TRBV4-2 and TRBJ2-7; weak D call: TRBD2 (6 bases). There are 15 residues in the CDR3. Trimming left V 8 bases short and J 2 bases short, with 19 bases between. Germline-derived CDR1 and CDR2 are LGHNA and YNFKEQ. DNA for the CDR3: TGTGCCAGCGGAGGGTCCGGGACTGGTCCCTACGAGCAGTACTTC. Amino acid sequence: CASGGSGTGPYEQYF.

This clone was counted a few times. The V gene is TRBV6-6, the J gene TRBJ1-1, with D perhaps TRBD1 (6 bases). Looked up from germline, CDR1 is MNHNY and CDR2 is SVGAGI (reference sequence). This CDR3 comprises 16 residues. V lost 0 bases to trimming and J lost 4 bases, with 15 bases between them. CDR3 protein: CASSYSTGAGGTEAFF. CDR3 DNA sequence: TGTGCCAGCAGTTACTCGACGGGGGCCGGGGGCACTGAAGCTTTCTTT.

This clone has only a few counts. This chain links TRBV29-1 with TRBJ1-5; weak D call: TRBD1 (5 bases). The CDR3 consists of 13 residues. Trimming took 4 bases from V and 5 from J, leaving 12 bases between them. Germline V gene lookup returns CDR1 SQVTM and CDR2 ANQGSEA. CDR3 DNA: TGCAGCGTTGGGGGCACTCTCGATCAGCCCCAGCATTTT. This gives the protein CSVGGTLDQPQHF.

The chain has TRBV7-9 and TRBJ1-1; 8 bases match TRBD1. V was pared by 5 bases and J by 5 bases, with 10 bases of the junction left unmatched. In germline, CDR1 is SEHNR, CDR2 FQNEAQ (reference sequence). The CDR3 has 15 residues. The CDR3 DNA follows: TGTGCCAGCAGCCGACAAACAGGGGGGAGAACTGAAGCTTTCTTT. It codes for CASSRQTGGRTEAFF. Variable domain in full (rest from reference TRBV7-9 and TRBJ1-1): DTGVSQNPRHKITKRGQNVTFRCDPISEHNRLYWYRQTLGQGPEFLTYFQNEAQLEKSRLLSDRFSAERPKGSFSTLEIQRTEQGDSAMYLCASSRQTGGRTEAFFGQGTRLTVV.

This clone was counted a few times. V is TRBV5-4 and J is TRBJ2-2; 7 bases agree with TRBD1. Germline V lookup: CDR1 SGHNT, CDR2 YYREEE (reference sequence). The CDR3 sequence is 14 residues long. J gave up 6 bases and V 3 bases, and 5 bases lay outside the gene matches. CDR3 loop: CASSSTGVAGELFF. CDR3 nucleotides: TGTGCCAGCAGCTCTACAGGGGTGGCCGGGGAGCTGTTTTTT.

A few counts support this clone. The chain uses TRBV11-2 and TRBJ2-7, with 10 bases matching TRBD2. V dropped 5 bases and J dropped 6; count of bases not matched to a gene: 10. The CDR3 is 15 amino acids. CDR1 and CDR2 from the germline V gene are SGHAT and FQNNGV. The CDR3 sequence is CASSPRGTSVSEQYF. CDR3 DNA sequence: TGTGCCAGCAGCCCCCGCGGGACTAGCGTTTCCGAGCAGTACTTC. Filled out from reference TRBV11-2 and TRBJ2-7, the complete variable domain reads EAGVAQSPRYKIIEKRQSVAFWCNPISGHATLYWYQQILGQGPKLLIQFQNNGVVDDSQLPKDRFSAERLKGVDSTLKIQPAKLEDSAVYLCASSPRGTSVSEQYFGPGTRLTVT.

This clone was observed a handful of times. This chain links TRBV5-4 with TRBJ2-1, with D unclear. CDR1 is SGHNT and CDR2 is YYREEE in the germline V gene (reference sequence). This CDR3 has 15 amino acids. Trimming left V 4 bases short and J 3 bases short, with 14 bases between. This CDR3 is CASSPSQDGYNEQFF. The CDR3 region has the DNA TGTGCCAGCAGCCCCAGTCAGGACGGCTACAATGAGCAGTTCTTC.

This rearrangement joins TRBV7-9 to TRBJ2-5, with no clear D. Germline CDR1 is SEHNR and CDR2 is FQNEAQ (reference sequence). CDR3 size: 14 residues. The ends were cut back, 1 base at V and 3 bases at J, with 9 bases in the middle. The CDR3 sequence is CASSLGSIEETQYF. The DNA for the CDR3 is TGTGCCAGCAGCTTAGGTTCTATTGAAGAGACCCAGTACTTC. Filled out from reference TRBV7-9 and TRBJ2-5, the complete variable domain reads DTGVSQNPRHKITKRGQNVTFRCDPISEHNRLYWYRQTLGQGPEFLTYFQNEAQLEKSRLLSDRFSAERPKGSFSTLEIQRTEQGDSAMYLCASSLGSIEETQYFGPGTRLLVL.

There are a few counts of this clone. The CDR3 reads CASSSGAEYGYTF. The CDR3 DNA is TGTGCCAGCAGCTCCGGGGCAGAGTATGGCTACACCTTC. This rearrangement joins TRBV7-9 to TRBJ1-2; the D gene is possibly TRBD1 (5 bases). Germline V gene data show CDR1 as SEHNR and CDR2 as FQNEAQ (reference sequence). This CDR3 spans 13 amino acids. The V end lost 4 bases, the J end lost 5 bases, and 11 bases lay between the germline ends.

This clone was seen repeatedly, ten times or more. The chain joins TRBV28 to TRBJ2-7; 8 bases agree with TRBD1. Losses at the gene ends were 4 bases for V and 4 bases for J; bases not matched to a gene: 18. Germline CDR1 is MDHEN and CDR2 is SYDVKM. The CDR3 loop spans 18 amino acids. The chain's CDR3 is CASSSRGRRRAEAYEQYF. CDR3 coding DNA: TGTGCCAGCAGTTCCAGGGGGCGCAGGCGGGCTGAGGCTTACGAGCAGTACTTC.